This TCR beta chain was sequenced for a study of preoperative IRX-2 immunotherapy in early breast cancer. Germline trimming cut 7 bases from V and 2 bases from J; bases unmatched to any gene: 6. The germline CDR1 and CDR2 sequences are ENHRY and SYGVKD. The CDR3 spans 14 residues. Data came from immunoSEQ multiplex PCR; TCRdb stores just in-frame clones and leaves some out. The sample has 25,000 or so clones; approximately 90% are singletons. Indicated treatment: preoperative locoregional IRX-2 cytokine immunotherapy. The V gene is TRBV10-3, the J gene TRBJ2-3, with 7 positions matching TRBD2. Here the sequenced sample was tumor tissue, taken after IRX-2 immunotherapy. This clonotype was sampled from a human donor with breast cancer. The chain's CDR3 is CAIKTSPTTDTQYF. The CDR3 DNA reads TGTGCCATCAAGACTAGCCCCACCACAGATACGCAGTATTTT.